This record covers a single TCR beta chain. The entry originates in a study of control samples from healthy donors and cancer patients. This CDR3 is 14 amino acids long. The V gene lost 7 bases and the J gene lost 5 bases, with 18 bases spanning the gap. CDR1 MDHEN and CDR2 SYDVKM come from the germline V gene. This table comes from immunoSEQ multiplex PCR, and its TCRdb copy is limited to in-frame clones, with some not included. In the table there are 160,000 or so clones, about 90% of which are singletons. The chain uses TRBV28 and TRBJ2-7; tentative D call: TRBD2 (5 bases). The sequenced sample was blood. This clonotype was obtained from a woman in her twenties or thirties in good health. The CDR3 DNA reads as TGTGCCAGCACCGAGGACTTCCCTCGCCACGAGCAGTACTTC. Protein sequence: CASTEDFPRHEQYF.